The following is a TCR beta chain sequence with its context. The sample belongs to a study of blood T cell repertoires in COVID-19. Original methodology: Quantification of nucleated cells was approximated via reference gene primer amplification. Produced via immunoSEQ multiplex PCR; TCRdb's table is partial and in-frame only. V, J and clone size were drawn from that table, and D and trimming were deduced from the DNA. The table lists around 700,000 clones, approximately 90% of them singletons. The CDR3 sequence is 16 residues long. Per germline, CDR1 MNHNY and CDR2 SVGAGI (reference sequence). Trimming took 7 bases from V and 0 from J, leaving 18 bases between them.

This TCR came from a woman between 18 and 30 years old with acute or convalescent COVID-19. The material sequenced was peripheral blood. The rearrangement uses TRBV6-6 and TRBJ1-1; D might be TRBD1 (5 bases). CDR3 coding DNA: TGTGCCAGCATTCAAGGAGGGGTCCAAGTGAACACTGAAGCTTTCTTT. Encoded protein: CASIQGGVQVNTEAFF.